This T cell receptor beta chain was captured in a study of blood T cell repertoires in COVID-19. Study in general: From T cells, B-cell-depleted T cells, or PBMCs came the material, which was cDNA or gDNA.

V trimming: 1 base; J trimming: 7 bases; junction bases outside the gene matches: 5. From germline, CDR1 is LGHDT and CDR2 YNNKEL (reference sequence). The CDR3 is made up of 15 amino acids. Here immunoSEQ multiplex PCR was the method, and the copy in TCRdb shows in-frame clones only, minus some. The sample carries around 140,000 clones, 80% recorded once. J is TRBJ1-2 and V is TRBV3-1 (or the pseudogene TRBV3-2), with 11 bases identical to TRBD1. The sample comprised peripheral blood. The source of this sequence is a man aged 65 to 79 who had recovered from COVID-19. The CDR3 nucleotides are TGTGCCAGCAGCCAAGTGGGACAGGGGGACGGTGGCTACACCTTC. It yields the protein CASSQVGQGDGGYTF.